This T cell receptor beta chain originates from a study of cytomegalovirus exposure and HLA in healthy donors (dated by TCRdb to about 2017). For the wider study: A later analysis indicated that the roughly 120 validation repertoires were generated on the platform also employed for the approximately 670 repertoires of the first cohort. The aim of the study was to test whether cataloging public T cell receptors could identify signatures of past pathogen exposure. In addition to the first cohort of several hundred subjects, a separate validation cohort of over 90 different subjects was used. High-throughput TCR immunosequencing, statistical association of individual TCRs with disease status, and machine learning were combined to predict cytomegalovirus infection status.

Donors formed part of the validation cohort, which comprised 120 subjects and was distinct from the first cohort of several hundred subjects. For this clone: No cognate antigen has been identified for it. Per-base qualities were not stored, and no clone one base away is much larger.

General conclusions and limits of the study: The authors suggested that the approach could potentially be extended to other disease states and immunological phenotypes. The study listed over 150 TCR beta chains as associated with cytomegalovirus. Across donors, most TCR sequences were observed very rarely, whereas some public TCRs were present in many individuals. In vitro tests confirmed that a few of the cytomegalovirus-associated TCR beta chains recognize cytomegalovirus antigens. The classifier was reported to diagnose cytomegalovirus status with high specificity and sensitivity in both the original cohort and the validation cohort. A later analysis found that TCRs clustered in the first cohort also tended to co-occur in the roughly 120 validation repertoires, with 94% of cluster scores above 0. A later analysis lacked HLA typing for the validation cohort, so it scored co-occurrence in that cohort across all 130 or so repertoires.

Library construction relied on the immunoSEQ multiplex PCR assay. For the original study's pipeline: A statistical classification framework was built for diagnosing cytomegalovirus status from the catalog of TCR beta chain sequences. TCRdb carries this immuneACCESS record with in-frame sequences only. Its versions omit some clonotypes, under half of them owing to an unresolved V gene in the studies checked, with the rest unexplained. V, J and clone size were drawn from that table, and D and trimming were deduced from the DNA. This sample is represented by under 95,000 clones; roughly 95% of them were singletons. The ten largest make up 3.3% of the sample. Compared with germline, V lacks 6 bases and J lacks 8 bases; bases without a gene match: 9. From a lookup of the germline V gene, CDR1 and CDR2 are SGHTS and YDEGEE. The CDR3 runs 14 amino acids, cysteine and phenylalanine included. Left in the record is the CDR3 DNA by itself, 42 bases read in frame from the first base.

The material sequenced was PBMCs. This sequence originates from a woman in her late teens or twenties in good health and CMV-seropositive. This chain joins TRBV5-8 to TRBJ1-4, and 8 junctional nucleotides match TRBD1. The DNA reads TGTGCCAGCACTTCCACACAGGGGGAGGAAAAACTGTTTTTT. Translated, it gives CASTSTQGEEKLFF.